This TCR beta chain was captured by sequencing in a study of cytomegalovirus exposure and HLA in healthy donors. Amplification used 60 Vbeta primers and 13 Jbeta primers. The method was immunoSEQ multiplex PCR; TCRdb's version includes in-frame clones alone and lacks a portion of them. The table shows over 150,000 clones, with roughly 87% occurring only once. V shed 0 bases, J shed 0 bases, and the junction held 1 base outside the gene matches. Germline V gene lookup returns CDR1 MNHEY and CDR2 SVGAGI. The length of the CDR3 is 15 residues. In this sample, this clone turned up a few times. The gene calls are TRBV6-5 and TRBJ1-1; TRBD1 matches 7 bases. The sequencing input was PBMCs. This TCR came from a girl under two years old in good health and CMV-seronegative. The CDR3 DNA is TGTGCCAGCAGTTACTCGGGACAGATGAACACTGAAGCTTTCTTT. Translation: CASSYSGQMNTEAFF.